This passage covers 8 T cell receptor beta chains from one sample sequenced in a study of T cells in lung cancer brain metastases. Clones were sequenced by immunoSEQ multiplex PCR, and TCRdb holds only the in-frame ones, with some missing. The data hold a few thousand clones, with over 65% observed a single time. Material for sequencing was tumor tissue from a brain metastasis. The origin of the receptors is a woman aged 45-60 years with non-small cell lung cancer that had spread to the brain.

The CDR3 region has the DNA TGTGCCAGCACCAATACGAAGGGGCTGAACGAGCAGTACTTC. This translates into CASTNTKGLNEQYF. This chain uses TRBV7-9 with TRBJ2-7, with D possibly matching TRBD1 (5 bases). Germline lookup yields CDR1 SEHNR and CDR2 FQNEAQ (reference sequence). The V gene lost 7 bases and the J gene lost 5 bases, with 18 bases spanning the gap. CDR3 length: 14 amino acids.

This chain uses TRBV6-1 with TRBJ2-1; 9 positions match TRBD2. Per the germline V gene, CDR1 is MNHNS and CDR2 is SASEGT. The CDR3 is 15 residues long. The J segment lost 5 bases and the V segment lost 2 bases, leaving 4 bases of the junction unmatched. The CDR3 spells CASSEIAGVHNEQFF. Written as DNA, the CDR3 is TGTGCCAGCAGTGAAATAGCGGGAGTCCACAATGAGCAGTTCTTC.

This chain uses TRBV27 with TRBJ2-1; 7 bases agree with TRBD1. The CDR3 spans 14 residues. Germline-derived CDR1 and CDR2 are MNHEY and SMNVEV (reference sequence). V lost 0 bases, J lost 7 bases, and 3 bases stayed unmatched. This chain's CDR3 is CASSLSGGWNEQFF. The CDR3 nucleotides are TGTGCCAGCAGTTTATCAGGGGGCTGGAATGAGCAGTTCTTC.

V usage is TRBV2 and J usage is TRBJ2-3; a weak D match, TRBD1 (6 bases). The V gene's germline CDR1 is SNHLY and CDR2 FYNNEI. Trimming removed 7 bases at V and 2 bases at J, with 13 bases between. This CDR3 region has 14 residues. The CDR3 DNA sequence: TGTGCCAGCACCCAAGGGGGTCTCACAGATACGCAGTATTTT. Amino acids: CASTQGGLTDTQYF.

This clone has only one observation. The CDR3 ends on some other residue instead of the conserved phenylalanine or tryptophan, so this is likely a read error. The chain carries TRBV7-9 and TRBJ1-2, with TRBD1 matching over 7 bases. Trimming at V came to 5 bases and at J to 3 bases, leaving 6 bases not matched to a gene. Germline assignment: CDR1 SEHNR and CDR2 FQNEAQ (reference sequence). The CDR3 totals 14 residues. This CDR3 is CASSGRRGDYGYTL. CDR3 sequence (DNA): TGTGCCAGCAGCGGCCGCAGGGGGGACTATGGCTACACCCTC.

A single count supports this clone. The J gene is TRBJ2-3, the V gene TRBV4-3; D remains ambiguous. V lost 0 bases and J 4 bases, leaving 11 bases between the germline ends. Germline V gene data show CDR1 as LGHNA and CDR2 as YSLEER. This CDR3 has 15 amino acids. DNA for the CDR3: TGCGCCAGCAGCCAAGACTTCCCCGTCCCAGATACGCAGTATTTT. Amino acid sequence: CASSQDFPVPDTQYF.

The chain couples TRBV2 to TRBJ1-1; 7 bases are shared with TRBD1. The CDR3 contains 15 residues. With V trimmed by 2 bases and J by 5 bases, 8 bases remained unmatched. Germline V gene sequence: CDR1 SNHLY, CDR2 FYNNEI. CDR3 in DNA: TGTGCCAGCAGTGAAATACAGGGGCTAGGGACTGAAGCTTTCTTT. Encoded protein: CASSEIQGLGTEAFF.

The V and J genes are TRBV7-2 and TRBJ2-3; D is uncertain. V lost 8 bases and J lost 3, with 12 bases in between. The CDR3 has 13 residues. Germline CDR1 and CDR2: SGHTA and FQGNSA. The chain's CDR3 is CASHSSRTDTQYF. The CDR3 coding sequence is TGTGCCAGCCATAGTAGTAGGACAGATACGCAGTATTTT.